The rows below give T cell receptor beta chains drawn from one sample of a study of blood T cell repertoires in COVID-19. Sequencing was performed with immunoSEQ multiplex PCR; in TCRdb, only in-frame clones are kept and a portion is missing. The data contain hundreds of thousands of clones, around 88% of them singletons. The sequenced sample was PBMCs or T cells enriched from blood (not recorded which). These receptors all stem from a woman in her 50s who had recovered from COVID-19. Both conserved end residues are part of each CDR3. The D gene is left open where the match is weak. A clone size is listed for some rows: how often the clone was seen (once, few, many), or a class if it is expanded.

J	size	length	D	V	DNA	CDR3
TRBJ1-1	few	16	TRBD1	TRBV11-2	TGTGCCAGCAGCCACCCCTGGGCAGGGGGGAACACTGAAGCTTTCTTT	CASSHPWAGGNTEAFF
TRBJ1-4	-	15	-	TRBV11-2	TGTGCCAGCAGCTTAGATCCGGGTGCTAATGAAAAACTGTTTTTT	CASSLDPGANEKLFF
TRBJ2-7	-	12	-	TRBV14	TGTGCCAGCAGCCGACAGCGCTACGAGCAGTACTTC	CASSRQRYEQYF
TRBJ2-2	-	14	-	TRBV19	TGTGCCAGCAATGGGCAGCAAAACACCGGGGAGCTGTTTTTT	CASNGQQNTGELFF
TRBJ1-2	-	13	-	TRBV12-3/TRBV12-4	TGTGCCAGCAGTTTAGCCGGGGTGGATGGCTACACCTTC	CASSLAGVDGYTF
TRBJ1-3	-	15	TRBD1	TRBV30	TGTGCCTGCACCGGGACAGGGGATTCTGGAAACACCATATATTTT	CACTGTGDSGNTIYF
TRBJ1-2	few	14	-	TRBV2	TGTGCCAGCAGTGAGGCCCAGGACATAGGCGGCTACACCTTC	CASSEAQDIGGYTF
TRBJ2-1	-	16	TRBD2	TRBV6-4	TGTGCCAGCAGTGACTCGGGAGTAGCGGGGCGGAATGAGCAGTTCTTC	CASSDSGVAGRNEQFF
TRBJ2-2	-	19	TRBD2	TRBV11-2	TGTGCCAGCAGACAAGGACTAGCGGGAGGCCACGCGAACACCGGGGAGCTGTTTTTT	CASRQGLAGGHANTGELFF
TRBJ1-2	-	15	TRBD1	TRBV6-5	TGTGCCAGCAGTTACACGGGACAGGGCTTTTATGGCTACACCTTC	CASSYTGQGFYGYTF
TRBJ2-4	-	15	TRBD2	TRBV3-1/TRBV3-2	TGTGCCAGCAGCCAAGGAGCGGGAGGTGGAAACATTCAGTACTTC	CASSQGAGGGNIQYF
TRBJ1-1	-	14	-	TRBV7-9	TGTGCCAGCAGCCCATCCGGGGGAGGCACTGAAGCTTTCTTT	CASSPSGGGTEAFF
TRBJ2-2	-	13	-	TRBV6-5	TGTGCCACCACCGGGGATAACACCGGGGAGCTGTTTTTT	CATTGDNTGELFF
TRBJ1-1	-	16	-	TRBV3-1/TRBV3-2	TGTGCCAGCAGCCAAGATCGTGCCCAGGGGATCTCTGAAGCTTTCTTT	CASSQDRAQGISEAFF
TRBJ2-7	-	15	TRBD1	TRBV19	TGTGCCAGTAGTATAGAGGGGACAGTGAGGGGCGAGCAGTACTTC	CASSIEGTVRGEQYF
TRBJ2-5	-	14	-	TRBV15	TGTGCCACCAGCAGAGGGCGGATCCAAGAGACCCAGTACTTC	CATSRGRIQETQYF
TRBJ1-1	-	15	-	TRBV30	TGTGCCTGGAGATTGACAGCCATAATGAACACTGAAGCTTTCTTT	CAWRLTAIMNTEAFF
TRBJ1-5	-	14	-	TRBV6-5	TGTGCCAGCAGAAGGAGTTATAGCAATCAGCCCCAGCATTTT	CASRRSYSNQPQHF
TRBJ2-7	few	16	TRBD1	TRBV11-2	TGTGCCAGCAGCTCGCCAATCCGGGACAGTTACTACGAGCAGTACTTC	CASSSPIRDSYYEQYF
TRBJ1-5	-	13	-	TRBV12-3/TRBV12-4	TGTGCCAGCAGTAAACTTGGCAATCAGCCCCAGCATTTT	CASSKLGNQPQHF
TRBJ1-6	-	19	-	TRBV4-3	TGCGCCAGCAGCCAAGAAGCGCCGACCCCAGGGGCAGTTAATTCACCCCTCCACTTT	CASSQEAPTPGAVNSPLHF
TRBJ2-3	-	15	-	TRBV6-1	TGTGCCAGCAGTGAAGCCAAGCGGATGGGGGATACGCAGTATTTT	CASSEAKRMGDTQYF
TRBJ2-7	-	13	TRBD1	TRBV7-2	TGTGCCAGCAGCCAAGGGACAGAACGCGAGCAGTACTTC	CASSQGTEREQYF
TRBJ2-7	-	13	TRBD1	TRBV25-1	TGTGCCAGCATGAGCGGGACAGGGGACGAGCAGTACTTC	CASMSGTGDEQYF
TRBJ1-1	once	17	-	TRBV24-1	TGTGCCACCAGTGAGTGCATCTACAGGGAGGGGAACACTGAAGCTTTCTTT	CATSECIYREGNTEAFF
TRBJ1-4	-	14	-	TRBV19	TGTGCCAGTAGTATAGCGCACCTAAATGAAAAACTGTTTTTT	CASSIAHLNEKLFF
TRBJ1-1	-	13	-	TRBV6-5	TGTGCCACATCACGTTACAAGAACACTGAAGCTTTCTTT	CATSRYKNTEAFF
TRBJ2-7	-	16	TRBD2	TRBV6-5	TGTGCCAGCAGTTTAAGTCGGACTAGCGGACCCTACGAGCAGTACTTC	CASSLSRTSGPYEQYF
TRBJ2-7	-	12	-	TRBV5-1	TGCGCCAGCAGGGAAGGGGTCTACGAGCAGTACTTC	CASREGVYEQYF
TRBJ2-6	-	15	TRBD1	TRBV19	TGTGCCAGTAGTAGGACAGGGGCCGGGGCCAACGTCCTGACTTTC	CASSRTGAGANVLTF
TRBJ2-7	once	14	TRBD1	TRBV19	TGTGCCAGTAGTAGTGGACAGGGACGGTACGAGCAGTACTTC	CASSSGQGRYEQYF
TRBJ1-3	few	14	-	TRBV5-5	TGTGCCAGCAGCCCCGGGGGGTCCGGAAACACCATATATTTT	CASSPGGSGNTIYF
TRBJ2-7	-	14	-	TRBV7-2	TGTGCCAGCAGCTCAGGCAGGAACTCCTACGAGCAGTACTTC	CASSSGRNSYEQYF
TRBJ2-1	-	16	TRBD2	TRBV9	TGTGCCAGCAGCCCCGAGCGGGGGGTATCCTACAATGAGCAGTTCTTC	CASSPERGVSYNEQFF
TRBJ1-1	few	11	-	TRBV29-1	TGCAGCGTTGCCCGGAACACTGAAGCTTTCTTT	CSVARNTEAFF
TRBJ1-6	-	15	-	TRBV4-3	TGCGCCAGCAGCCAAGCGACAGGTCGGAATTCACCCCTCCACTTT	CASSQATGRNSPLHF
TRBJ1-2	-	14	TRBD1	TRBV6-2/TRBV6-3	TGTGCCAGCAGCTTCGGACAGGGCTACTATGGCTACACCTTC	CASSFGQGYYGYTF
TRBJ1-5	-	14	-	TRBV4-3	TGCGCCAGCAGTCACCAGTTTAGCAATCAGCCCCAGCATTTT	CASSHQFSNQPQHF
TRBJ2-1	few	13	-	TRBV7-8	TGTGCCAGCACCTACAGTAAGAACAATGAGCAGTTCTTC	CASTYSKNNEQFF
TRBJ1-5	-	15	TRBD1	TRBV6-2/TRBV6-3	TGTGCCAGCAGTCCGAGGGGGCTTAGCAATCAGCCCCAGCATTTT	CASSPRGLSNQPQHF
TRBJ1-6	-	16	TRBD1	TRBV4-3	TGCGCCAGCAGCCAAGACATTACAGGGGGCGTATCACCCCTCCACTTT	CASSQDITGGVSPLHF
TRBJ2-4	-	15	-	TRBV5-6	TGTGCCAGCAGCTTGGTCGAACCGGGCAAAAACATTCAGTACTTC	CASSLVEPGKNIQYF
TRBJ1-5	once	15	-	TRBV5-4	TGTGCCAGCAGCCCGTCCCAGGGTCCGGATCAGCCCCAGCATTTT	CASSPSQGPDQPQHF
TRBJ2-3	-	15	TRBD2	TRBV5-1	TGCGCCAGCAGCTTGTCTCGGGGGGGCACAGATACGCAGTATTTT	CASSLSRGGTDTQYF
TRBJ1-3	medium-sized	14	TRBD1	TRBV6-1	TGTGCCAGCAGTGAAGGGACAGGTGGAAACACCATATATTTT	CASSEGTGGNTIYF